These T cell receptor beta chains were read from a single sample in a study of blood T cell repertoires in COVID-19. TCRdb keeps only in-frame clones here, not all; method: immunoSEQ multiplex PCR. Of around 210,000 clones listed, 70% to 90% are singletons. Sample: peripheral blood. The receptors stem from a man between 18 and 35 years old with active or convalescent COVID-19. CDR3s include the opening cysteine and the closing phenylalanine or tryptophan. The order of the fields is J gene, V gene, CDR3 protein.

J gene: TRBJ1-3; V gene: TRBV27; CDR3 protein: CASSTGTGSPRLHF
J gene: TRBJ1-6; V gene: TRBV3-1/TRBV3-2; CDR3 protein: CASSPGTRSSPLHF
J gene: TRBJ2-7; V gene: TRBV5-1; CDR3 protein: CASSPRPGLAGDRGEQYF
J gene: TRBJ2-1; V gene: TRBV5-6; CDR3 protein: CASALRAGGPQFF
J gene: TRBJ2-7; V gene: TRBV7-9; CDR3 protein: CASSSIAGGFYEQYF
J gene: TRBJ2-3; V gene: TRBV6-1; CDR3 protein: CASSEAGGPSGDTQYF
J gene: TRBJ1-2; V gene: TRBV10-3; CDR3 protein: CAISKSGASYGYTF
J gene: TRBJ2-1; V gene: TRBV18; CDR3 protein: CASSHSGGSYNEQFF
J gene: TRBJ1-2; V gene: TRBV28; CDR3 protein: CASSFQQGGYTF
J gene: TRBJ1-4; V gene: TRBV29-1; CDR3 protein: CSVRPGTNEKLFF
J gene: TRBJ1-2; V gene: TRBV28; CDR3 protein: CASSLGTVGTGGLYGYTF
J gene: TRBJ1-4; V gene: TRBV18; CDR3 protein: CASSPAQGSATNEKLFF
J gene: TRBJ1-1; V gene: TRBV27; CDR3 protein: CASSPDYRWNTEAFF
J gene: TRBJ1-6; V gene: TRBV21-1; CDR3 protein: CASSRSGDNSPLHF
J gene: TRBJ1-1; V gene: TRBV6-5; CDR3 protein: CASSFVPTANTEAFF
J gene: TRBJ2-1; V gene: TRBV10-1; CDR3 protein: CASSESLADYNEQFF
J gene: TRBJ2-3; V gene: TRBV5-6; CDR3 protein: CASSLEGEGTDTQYF
J gene: TRBJ1-2; V gene: TRBV3-1/TRBV3-2; CDR3 protein: CASSQAARGYYGYTF
J gene: TRBJ2-7; V gene: TRBV4-2; CDR3 protein: CASSSSTRSSYEQYF
J gene: TRBJ1-6; V gene: TRBV10-3; CDR3 protein: CAITSRRNSPLHF
J gene: TRBJ2-2; V gene: TRBV7-7; CDR3 protein: CASSLAYRRTVGTGELFF
J gene: TRBJ1-2; V gene: TRBV7-2; CDR3 protein: CASSGGTGGSGYTF
J gene: TRBJ2-7; V gene: TRBV10-1; CDR3 protein: CASSDHTSSYEQYF
J gene: TRBJ2-1; V gene: TRBV18; CDR3 protein: CASSPQPTGDEQFF
J gene: TRBJ1-5; V gene: TRBV7-2; CDR3 protein: CASSFRGQGNQPQHF
J gene: TRBJ2-5; V gene: TRBV5-4; CDR3 protein: CASSLVGETQYF
J gene: TRBJ1-2; V gene: TRBV5-4; CDR3 protein: CASSLSRGVAGYTF